This passage covers 31 T cell receptor beta chains from one sample sequenced in a study of T cell responses to AZD1222 COVID-19 vaccine. Measured with immunoSEQ multiplex PCR; TCRdb has only the in-frame clones, and not every one. The data hold just over 150,000 clones, with 75% to 90% observed a single time. The sample in question was peripheral blood, obtained after recovery from COVID-19. The receptors derive from an adult who had recovered from COVID-19.

This chain uses TRBV2 with TRBJ1-4; D unresolved. V lost 7 bases and J lost 7, with 13 bases in between. CDR3 length equals 13 residues. Germline assignment: CDR1 SNHLY and CDR2 FYNNEI. The CDR3 spells CASNVRPIEKLFF. The CDR3, as DNA: TGTGCCAGCAACGTACGGCCGATTGAAAAACTGTTTTTT.

This clone was recorded once. This chain joins TRBV19 and TRBJ2-2; 13 nucleotides agree with TRBD2. Germline V CDR1 and CDR2: LNHDA, SQIVND (reference sequence). After removal of 4 bases from V and 4 bases from J, the junction contained 6 bases not matched to a gene. The CDR3 runs 17 residues. CDR3 in DNA: TGTGCCAGTAGTAGACTAGCGGGAGGAGGGAGCACCGGGGAGCTGTTTTTT. This translates into CASSRLAGGGSTGELFF.

This chain connects TRBV15 to TRBJ2-3; the match to TRBD1 covers 10 bases. The CDR3 contains 15 residues. CDR1 and CDR2 (germline): LNHNV, YYDKDF (reference sequence). J gave up 3 bases and V 1 base, and 1 base lay outside the gene matches. The CDR3 DNA is TGTGCCACCAGCAGAGGGGACAGGGGTACAGATACGCAGTATTTT. Translated, it gives CATSRGDRGTDTQYF. The full variable domain, with the rest looked up from reference TRBV15 and TRBJ2-3, is DAMVIQNPRYQVTQFGKPVTLSCSQTLNHNVMYWYQQKSSQAPKLLFHYYDKDFNNEADTPDNFQSRRPNTSFCFLDIRSPGLGDTAMYLCATSRGDRGTDTQYFGPGTRLTVL.

CDR3 DNA sequence: TGCAGTGCTAGCCAGGGGGAGACCCAGTACTTC. Translation: CSASQGETQYF. This chain joins TRBV20-1 and TRBJ2-5, with D perhaps matching TRBD1 (6 bases). In germline, CDR1 is DFQATT, CDR2 SNEGSKA (reference sequence). The CDR3 is 11 amino acids. V lost 3 bases, J lost 5 bases, and 7 bases lay in between.

The rearrangement uses TRBV18 and TRBJ2-3; 9 bases align to TRBD2. The V and J ends lost 4 bases and 5 bases, in that order; junction bases with no gene match: 13. Germline V gene sequence: CDR1 KGHSH, CDR2 LQKENI. This CDR3 comprises 17 residues. CDR3 DNA sequence: TGTGCCAGCTCACGGATGGTAGCGGGAGTGTCAGGAGATACGCAGTATTTT. It is translated as CASSRMVAGVSGDTQYF.

The sample holds a few counts of this clone. The chain has TRBV2 and TRBJ2-3; tentatively, D is TRBD1 (6 bases). CDR3 length: 14 residues. Trimming left V 6 bases short and J 6 bases short, with 16 bases between. The V gene's germline CDR1 is SNHLY and CDR2 FYNNEI. CDR3 residues: CASRRDRTTDTQYF. CDR3 in DNA: TGTGCCAGCAGACGAGACAGGACCACGGATACGCAGTATTTT.

This sequence joins TRBV2 and TRBJ2-7; D unresolved. Germline V lookup: CDR1 SNHLY, CDR2 FYNNEI. Trimming took 6 bases from V and 5 from J, leaving 14 bases between them. CDR3 size: 13 residues. CDR3 DNA sequence: TGTGCCAGCAGGAAGGGTGAAGGTCACGAGCAGTACTTC. Its translation is CASRKGEGHEQYF.

In its sample, this clone was seen a few times. J is TRBJ2-7 and V is TRBV5-1; 7 bases map to TRBD1. The J segment lost 3 bases and the V segment lost 4 bases, leaving 4 bases of the junction unmatched. Germline lookup yields CDR1 SGHRS and CDR2 YFSETQ. This CDR3 has 13 amino acids. The CDR3 sequence is CASSHDRVYEQYF. CDR3 nucleotide sequence: TGCGCCAGCAGCCACGACAGGGTCTACGAGCAGTACTTC.

The gene calls are TRBV24-1 and TRBJ2-7, with D perhaps matching TRBD1 (6 bases). V gave up 4 bases and J gave up 0 bases, with 12 bases separating them. Germline V CDR1 and CDR2: KGHDR, SFDVKD. The CDR3 totals 15 residues. The CDR3 protein is CATSDSRGFSYEQYF. CDR3 nucleotides: TGTGCCACCAGTGACTCAAGGGGGTTCTCCTACGAGCAGTACTTC.

This clone was seen just once. The sample holds other DNA sequences that translate to the same CDR3. J is TRBJ2-7 and V is TRBV6-5, with no clear D. The CDR3 consists of 12 residues. V was cut by 0 bases and J by 6 bases, with 6 bases left in between. The germline V gene has CDR1 MNHEY and CDR2 SVGAGI. CDR3 nucleotides: TGTGCCAGCAGTTACTCGGACGGCGAGCAGTACTTC. This encodes CASSYSDGEQYF.

CDR3 DNA: TGTGCCATCGGGCCCTTCGGCGGCTATGGCTACACCTTC. It specifies CAIGPFGGYGYTF. V and J are TRBV10-3 and TRBJ1-2; D call uncertain. Germline CDR1 is ENHRY and CDR2 is SYGVKD. V lost 8 bases and J 4 bases, leaving 14 bases between the germline ends. This CDR3 region has 13 residues.

The rearrangement uses TRBV19 and TRBJ1-1; no definite D call. The CDR3 spans 16 residues. Trimming shortened V by 5 bases and J by 1 base, and 17 bases separated the two germline ends. Germline V gene lookup returns CDR1 LNHDA and CDR2 SQIVND (reference sequence). CDR3 sequence: CASSVQLGVQNTEAFF. Written as DNA, the CDR3 is TGTGCCAGTAGTGTCCAGTTGGGAGTACAGAACACTGAAGCTTTCTTT.

This chain uses TRBV5-4 with TRBJ2-3; 10 nucleotides agree with TRBD1. Trimming cost V 4 bases and J 4 bases; bases outside gene matches: 6. Germline V lookup: CDR1 SGHNT, CDR2 YYREEE (reference sequence). The CDR3 is made up of 15 amino acids. For the CDR3, the DNA is TGTGCCAGCAGCGGACCGGGACAGGGGTCAGATACGCAGTATTTT. Amino acid sequence: CASSGPGQGSDTQYF. The whole variable domain, remainder taken from reference TRBV5-4 and TRBJ2-3, is ETGVTQSPTHLIKTRGQQVTLRCSSQSGHNTVSWYQQALGQGPQFIFQYYREEENGRGNFPPRFSGLQFPNYSSELNVNALELDDSALYLCASSGPGQGSDTQYFGPGTRLTVL.

This sequence joins TRBV6-6 and TRBJ1-5, with D unclear. Germline CDR1 reads MNHNY; CDR2 reads SVGAGI (reference sequence). The V and J ends lost 6 bases and 2 bases respectively, with 11 bases between them. The CDR3 length is 14 residues. The CDR3 is CASSTVIGNQPQHF. CDR3 sequence (DNA): TGTGCCAGCAGCACCGTCATTGGCAATCAGCCCCAGCATTTT.

This chain links TRBV27 with TRBJ2-7, with a possible D match to TRBD1 (5 bases). Trimming pared 7 bases from V and 3 bases from J, leaving 16 bases between. The CDR3 contains 14 residues. Germline V gene sequence: CDR1 MNHEY, CDR2 SMNVEV (reference sequence). The CDR3 is CASKQGSGYYEQYF. The CDR3 bases are TGTGCCAGCAAGCAGGGCTCCGGCTACTACGAGCAGTACTTC.

The gene calls are TRBV28 and TRBJ1-2; 11 bases are a match to TRBD1. Germline V gene lookup returns CDR1 MDHEN and CDR2 SYDVKM. The CDR3 is made up of 15 amino acids. V was clipped by 6 bases and J by 3 bases; unmatched bases: 6. The CDR3 coding sequence is TGTGCCAGCAGGGACAGGGGGCGGGTTTACTATGGCTACACCTTC. Encoded protein: CASRDRGRVYYGYTF.

This clone was detected only once. The gene calls are TRBV4-3 and TRBJ1-2, with 8 bases aligning to TRBD1. Germline V gives CDR1 LGHNA, CDR2 YSLEER. This CDR3 is built from 15 residues. The ends lost 3 bases at V and 3 bases at J; junction bases unmatched: 6. The DNA of the CDR3 is TGCGCCAGCAGCCATCGGACAGGGTGGGACTATGGCTACACCTTC. This gives the protein CASSHRTGWDYGYTF.

This chain connects TRBV28 to TRBJ1-5; no clear D gene. Trimming took off 8 bases at V and 6 bases at J, with 17 bases between the two ends. Per the germline V gene, CDR1 is MDHEN and CDR2 is SYDVKM. The CDR3 runs to 14 residues. CDR3 amino acids: CASYEEGRRQPQHF. DNA for the CDR3: TGTGCCAGCTATGAGGAGGGAAGGCGTCAGCCCCAGCATTTT.

This sequence joins TRBV28 and TRBJ2-3; D is uncertain. The CDR3 has 14 residues. Trimming took 7 bases from V and 2 from J, leaving 13 bases between them. Germline V lookup: CDR1 MDHEN, CDR2 SYDVKM. The CDR3 spells CASKAGPNTDTQYF. CDR3 nucleotide sequence: TGTGCCAGCAAGGCAGGACCTAACACAGATACGCAGTATTTT. Drawing the rest from reference TRBV28 and TRBJ2-3, the complete variable domain is DVKVTQSSRYLVKRTGEKVFLECVQDMDHENMFWYRQDPGLGLRLIYFSYDVKMKEKGDIPEGYSVSREKKERFSLILESASTNQTSMYLCASKAGPNTDTQYFGPGTRLTVL.

The rearrangement links TRBV3-1 (or the pseudogene TRBV3-2) to TRBJ1-2, with D unclear. The V gene lost 2 bases and the J gene lost 2 bases, with 6 bases spanning the gap. There are 13 residues in the CDR3. The germline CDR1 and CDR2 sequences are LGHDT and YNNKEL (reference sequence). DNA of the CDR3: TGTGCCAGCAGCCAAAGGCAGAACTATGGCTACACCTTC. Protein sequence: CASSQRQNYGYTF.

The chain carries TRBV28 and TRBJ2-7, with 12 positions matching TRBD2. Germline V gene data show CDR1 as MDHEN and CDR2 as SYDVKM. The length of the CDR3 is 14 residues. Germline trimming cut 7 bases from V and 5 bases from J; bases unmatched to any gene: 6. CDR3 sequence (DNA): TGTGCCAGCACGACTAGCGGGAGAGGGGACGAGCAGTACTTC. This gives the protein CASTTSGRGDEQYF. Looking up the rest from reference TRBV28 and TRBJ2-7 gives the full variable domain: DVKVTQSSRYLVKRTGEKVFLECVQDMDHENMFWYRQDPGLGLRLIYFSYDVKMKEKGDIPEGYSVSREKKERFSLILESASTNQTSMYLCASTTSGRGDEQYFGPGTRLTVT.

V gene TRBV2 combines with J gene TRBJ1-2; tentative D call: TRBD1 (5 bases). There are 13 residues in the CDR3. The germline V gene has CDR1 SNHLY and CDR2 FYNNEI. The V end lost 6 bases, the J end lost 7 bases, and 15 bases lay between the germline ends. In nucleotides, the CDR3 is TGTGCCAGCAGATCCCCGGGGGAAGTTGGCTACACCTTC. Its protein is CASRSPGEVGYTF.

The J gene is TRBJ2-2, the V gene TRBV25-1; 11 nucleotides match TRBD1. CDR3 length equals 16 residues. J was trimmed by 6 bases and V by 1 base; bases with no gene match: 4. Germline V gene lookup returns CDR1 MGHDK and CDR2 SYGVNS. The CDR3 sequence: CASSESGQGAPGELFF. DNA of the CDR3: TGTGCCAGCAGTGAATCAGGACAGGGGGCGCCCGGGGAGCTGTTTTTT.

V is TRBV11-2 and J is TRBJ2-7; 8 bases line up with TRBD1. With 4 bases clipped from V and 0 bases from J, the junction kept 8 bases outside the gene matches. The CDR3 is 16 amino acids. Germline V gene lookup returns CDR1 SGHAT and CDR2 FQNNGV. The CDR3 DNA reads as TGTGCCAGCAGCTCGTCCTTGGGACAGGCCTCCTACGAGCAGTACTTC. Its translation is CASSSSLGQASYEQYF.

This sequence joins TRBV5-1 and TRBJ1-1, with TRBD1 identical over 9 bases. This CDR3 is 14 amino acids long. The germline V gene has CDR1 SGHRS and CDR2 YFSETQ. V lost 4 bases and J lost 5; bases outside the gene matches: 6. The DNA of the CDR3 is TGCGCCAGCAGCGTACAGGGGGCTGGAACTGAAGCTTTCTTT. It is translated as CASSVQGAGTEAFF.

The V gene is TRBV18, the J gene TRBJ2-6; 8 bases line up with TRBD1. The length of the CDR3 is 14 residues. Germline CDR1 and CDR2: KGHSH and LQKENI. The V and J ends lost 6 bases and 10 bases, in that order; junction bases with no gene match: 8. The chain's CDR3 is CASSHGTGENVLTF. DNA for the CDR3: TGTGCCAGCTCCCACGGGACAGGAGAAAACGTCCTGACTTTC. Complete variable domain (other parts from reference TRBV18 and TRBJ2-6): NAGVMQNPRHLVRRRGQEARLRCSPMKGHSHVYWYRQLPEEGLKFMVYLQKENIIDESGMPKERFSAEFPKEGPSILRIQQVVRGDSAAYFCASSHGTGENVLTFGAGSRLTVL.

This chain links TRBV11-2 with TRBJ1-1; D uncertain. This CDR3 spans 16 amino acids. The germline V gene has CDR1 SGHAT and CDR2 FQNNGV. Trimming took 0 bases from V and 1 from J, leaving 12 bases between them. In DNA form, the CDR3 reads TGTGCCAGCAGCTTAGAGGTAGCAAGGACGAACACTGAAGCTTTCTTT. This sequence encodes CASSLEVARTNTEAFF.

This chain uses TRBV12-3 or TRBV12-4 with TRBJ2-5, with D hard to call. Trimming pared 2 bases from V and 1 base from J, leaving 5 bases between. This CDR3 has 13 residues. CDR3 protein: CASSLPAQETQYF. CDR3 coding DNA: TGTGCCAGCAGTTTACCGGCCCAAGAGACCCAGTACTTC.

This sequence joins TRBV3-1 (or the pseudogene TRBV3-2) and TRBJ1-5; D remains ambiguous. Per the germline V gene, CDR1 is LGHDT and CDR2 is YNNKEL (reference sequence). The CDR3 totals 13 residues. Trimming took 5 bases from V and 7 from J, leaving 12 bases between them. The CDR3 reads CASSNLLDQPQHF. CDR3 DNA: TGTGCCAGCAGCAACCTATTAGACCAGCCCCAGCATTTT.

A single count supports this clone. The rearrangement joins TRBV7-8 to TRBJ2-1; 9 bases are a match to TRBD1. The CDR3 sequence is 15 residues long. The germline V gene has CDR1 SGHVS and CDR2 FQNEAQ. Trimming at V came to 5 bases and at J to 3 bases, leaving 5 bases not matched to a gene. The CDR3 spells CASSEDRGGYNEQFF. The CDR3 DNA reads as TGTGCCAGCAGCGAGGACAGGGGAGGCTACAATGAGCAGTTCTTC.

The rearrangement joins TRBV28 to TRBJ2-7, with 7 bases aligning to TRBD2. The CDR3 loop spans 14 amino acids. Trimming at V came to 6 bases and at J to 4 bases, leaving 9 bases not matched to a gene. Per germline, CDR1 MDHEN and CDR2 SYDVKM. The CDR3 DNA is TGTGCCAGCAGGTCCAGCGGGGCCAGATACGAGCAGTACTTC. As protein: CASRSSGARYEQYF. The complete variable domain, with remaining parts taken from reference TRBV28 and TRBJ2-7, reads DVKVTQSSRYLVKRTGEKVFLECVQDMDHENMFWYRQDPGLGLRLIYFSYDVKMKEKGDIPEGYSVSREKKERFSLILESASTNQTSMYLCASRSSGARYEQYFGPGTRLTVT.